Below are 30 T cell receptor beta chains sequenced from a single sample in a study of cytomegalovirus exposure and HLA in healthy donors. Primers included in the PCR were 60 Vbeta and 13 Jbeta primers. Assay: immunoSEQ multiplex PCR; the TCRdb copy retains only in-frame clones and omits some. Found here are around 130,000 clones, around 85% of them singletons; the top ten hold about 6.7%. The material sequenced was PBMCs. The origin of the receptors is a woman aged 30 to 39 in good health and CMV-seropositive.

The chain employs TRBV10-3 and TRBJ1-1; D ambiguous. With 2 bases removed from V and 6 bases from J, the gap between germline ends came to 16 bases. CDR1 and CDR2 (germline): ENHRY, SYGVKD. This CDR3 is built from 15 residues. DNA for the CDR3: TGTGCCATCAGTGAGCCCCGGGAGTTGGGCTCTGAAGCTTTCTTT. Its translation is CAISEPRELGSEAFF.

The sample holds one count of this clone. The chain joins TRBV6-6 to TRBJ2-7, with 8 bases identical to TRBD1. Germline assignment: CDR1 MNHNY and CDR2 SVGAGI (reference sequence). The CDR3 runs 12 residues. Trimming cost V 5 bases and J 6 bases; bases outside gene matches: 3. The CDR3 DNA sequence: TGTGCCAGCAGTCACACAGGGGGCGAGCAGTACTTC. Translated: CASSHTGGEQYF.

This chain links TRBV10-3 with TRBJ1-6, with 9 bases aligning to TRBD1. From germline, CDR1 is ENHRY and CDR2 SYGVKD. This CDR3 has 15 amino acids. V gave up 3 bases and J gave up 7 bases; unmatched junction bases: 4. The CDR3 protein is CAISERQGENSPLHF. The CDR3 nucleotides are TGTGCCATCAGTGAAAGACAGGGGGAAAATTCACCCCTCCACTTT.

The genes are TRBV6-1 and TRBJ1-2; the D gene is possibly TRBD1 (5 bases). Germline V gene lookup returns CDR1 MNHNS and CDR2 SASEGT. V was cut by 6 bases and J by 8 bases, with 16 bases left in between. The CDR3 consists of 13 residues. The CDR3 coding sequence is TGTGCCAGCAGGCTGACCGCGGGGGGGGGCTACACCTTC. Its translation: CASRLTAGGGYTF.

The sample holds a few counts of this clone. V is TRBV6-1 and J is TRBJ2-1, with TRBD2 matching over 10 bases. CDR1 is MNHNS, CDR2 SASEGT, per germline. J was trimmed by 6 bases and V by 1 base; bases with no gene match: 0. The CDR3 covers 14 residues. DNA of the CDR3: TGTGCCAGCAGTGAAGGGACTAGCGGCAATGAGCAGTTCTTC. It translates to CASSEGTSGNEQFF.

The V gene is TRBV6-5, the J gene TRBJ1-1; 8 nucleotides match TRBD1. CDR1 MNHEY and CDR2 SVGAGI come from the germline V gene. Losses at the gene ends were 5 bases for V and 6 bases for J; bases not matched to a gene: 8. The CDR3 runs to 14 residues. In DNA form, the CDR3 reads TGTGCCAGCAGTATCAGGGGGCAAGCCCCTGAAGCTTTCTTT. Translating it yields CASSIRGQAPEAFF.

V gene TRBV2 combines with J gene TRBJ2-5, with TRBD1 matching over 7 bases. CDR3 length: 12 residues. Per germline, CDR1 SNHLY and CDR2 FYNNEI. J lost 5 bases, V lost 8 bases, and 5 bases had no gene match. The CDR3 nucleotides are TGTGCCAGCTCACAGGGGCAGGAGACCCAGTACTTC. It yields the protein CASSQGQETQYF.

The V gene is TRBV27, the J gene TRBJ2-3; TRBD2 agrees at 10 bases. V was clipped by 6 bases and J by 3 bases; unmatched bases: 9. There are 16 residues in the CDR3. Germline CDR1 is MNHEY and CDR2 is SMNVEV (reference sequence). The CDR3 region is CASRHLAGAGTDTQYF. CDR3 DNA: TGTGCCAGCAGACATCTAGCGGGAGCAGGGACAGATACGCAGTATTTT.

This clone appeared once. The chain recombines TRBV10-3 with TRBJ2-1; 8 bases fit TRBD2. CDR1 is ENHRY, CDR2 SYGVKD, per germline. The CDR3 runs to 13 residues. J lost 6 bases, V lost 6 bases, and 4 bases had no gene match. CDR3 in amino acids: CAIRSGRSNEQFF. The CDR3 coding sequence is TGTGCCATCAGAAGCGGGAGAAGCAATGAGCAGTTCTTC.

This chain uses TRBV30 with TRBJ2-1; 12 nucleotides match TRBD1. The CDR3 contains 14 residues. Germline V gene data show CDR1 as GTSNPN and CDR2 as SVGIG (reference sequence). Germline trimming cut 7 bases from V and 7 bases from J; bases unmatched to any gene: 8. The CDR3 DNA is TGTGCCTCTTCGCGGGACAGGGGGCTAAATGAGCAGTTCTTC. This codes for CASSRDRGLNEQFF.

This chain connects TRBV19 to TRBJ2-7, with 11 bases fitting TRBD2. This CDR3 spans 16 amino acids. Losses at the gene ends were 5 bases for V and 5 bases for J; bases not matched to a gene: 11. Looked up from germline, CDR1 is LNHDA and CDR2 is SQIVND (reference sequence). CDR3 protein: CASSSAASGGSHEQYF. Here the CDR3 DNA reads TGTGCCAGTAGTTCTGCGGCTAGCGGGGGGTCCCACGAGCAGTACTTC. Full variable domain (rest looked up from reference TRBV19 and TRBJ2-7): DGGITQSPKYLFRKEGQNVTLSCEQNLNHDAMYWYRQDPGQGLRLIYYSQIVNDFQKGDIAEGYSVSREKKESFPLTVTSAQKNPTAFYLCASSSAASGGSHEQYFGPGTRLTVT.

The V call is TRBV9, the J call TRBJ2-1; D is uncertain. This CDR3 spans 14 amino acids. Germline CDR1 is SGDLS and CDR2 is YYNGEE. Trimming removed 4 bases from V and 8 bases from J, with 16 bases in between. The CDR3 coding sequence is TGTGCCAGCAGCCGACAACCCTCTATGGATGAGCAGTTCTTC. Residues: CASSRQPSMDEQFF.

This chain uses TRBV5-1 with TRBJ1-1; tentative D call: TRBD1 (6 bases). CDR1 SGHRS and CDR2 YFSETQ come from the germline V gene. CDR3 length equals 17 residues. The V end was cut by 0 bases, the J end by 0 bases, with 15 bases between. The CDR3 loop reads CASSLGAQGGMNTEAFF. CDR3 bases: TGCGCCAGCAGCTTGGGGGCACAGGGAGGGATGAACACTGAAGCTTTCTTT.

This chain uses TRBV19 with TRBJ1-3, with D possibly being TRBD1 (5 bases). V was cut by 4 bases and J by 0 bases, with 7 bases left in between. Germline V gene lookup returns CDR1 LNHDA and CDR2 SQIVND (reference sequence). This CDR3 spans 14 amino acids. CDR3 nucleotide sequence: TGTGCCAGTAGTAGGGGCAGCTCTGGAAACACCATATATTTT. Its translation: CASSRGSSGNTIYF. Using reference TRBV19 and TRBJ1-3 for the parts outside the CDR3, the full variable domain is DGGITQSPKYLFRKEGQNVTLSCEQNLNHDAMYWYRQDPGQGLRLIYYSQIVNDFQKGDIAEGYSVSREKKESFPLTVTSAQKNPTAFYLCASSRGSSGNTIYFGEGSWLTVV.

This clone appeared a few times. The chain uses TRBV7-6 and TRBJ2-7; D uncertain. With 2 bases removed from V and 0 bases from J, the gap between germline ends came to 5 bases. The CDR3 sequence is 13 residues long. CDR1 is SGHVS and CDR2 is FNYEAQ in the germline V gene. As DNA, the CDR3 is TGTGCCAGCAGCTTACACGGCTCCTACGAGCAGTACTTC. This sequence encodes CASSLHGSYEQYF.

The rearrangement uses TRBV5-8 and TRBJ2-7; no reliable D call. V gave up 1 base and J gave up 6 bases, with 11 bases separating them. There are 13 residues in the CDR3. CDR1 is SGHTS and CDR2 is YDEGEE in the germline V gene. CDR3 region: CASSLYPVSEQYF. For the CDR3, the DNA is TGTGCCAGCAGCTTGTACCCCGTGAGCGAGCAGTACTTC. The variable domain in full, completed from reference TRBV5-8 and TRBJ2-7, reads EAGVTQSPTHLIKTRGQQATLRCSPISGHTSVYWYQQALGLGLQFLLWYDEGEERNRGNFPPRFSGRQFPNYSSELNVNALELEDSALYLCASSLYPVSEQYFGPGTRLTVT.

This chain connects TRBV15 to TRBJ2-1; a weak D match, TRBD1 (7 bases). Trimming left V 5 bases short and J 4 bases short, with 12 bases between. The germline CDR1 and CDR2 sequences are LNHNV and YYDKDF (reference sequence). This CDR3 region has 14 residues. CDR3 sequence reads: CATSGGTVYNEQFF. CDR3 DNA: TGTGCCACCAGCGGCGGGACAGTATACAATGAGCAGTTCTTC.

About this clone: Other DNA sequences in this specimen translate into the identical CDR3. The chain carries TRBV29-1 and TRBJ1-1, with 12 bases that match TRBD1. CDR3 length: 16 residues. The germline CDR1 and CDR2 sequences are SQVTM and ANQGSEA. V shed 4 bases and J 1 base; nucleotides not matched to a gene: 7. The CDR3 bases are TGCAGCGTTGTGGGGGACAGGGGGCCGGCGAACACTGAAGCTTTCTTT. Its translation: CSVVGDRGPANTEAFF.

This chain joins TRBV27 and TRBJ2-1; 7 bases agree with TRBD2. CDR1 is MNHEY and CDR2 is SMNVEV in the germline V gene (reference sequence). V dropped 5 bases and J dropped 8; count of bases not matched to a gene: 18. CDR3 length: 17 residues. The CDR3 sequence: CASSPSRGRALGYEQFF. The CDR3, as DNA: TGTGCCAGCAGTCCTTCCCGTGGGAGGGCCCTCGGGTATGAGCAGTTCTTC.

The V gene is TRBV5-6, the J gene TRBJ1-6; 10 bases agree with TRBD1. There are 16 residues in the CDR3. Germline V gene data show CDR1 as SGHDT and CDR2 as YYEEEE. V was pared by 4 bases and J by 7 bases, with 8 bases of the junction left unmatched. CDR3 bases: TGTGCCAGCAGCGGTACCGGGACAGGGGAAAATTCACCCCTCCACTTT. This gives the protein CASSGTGTGENSPLHF.

This chain joins TRBV9 and TRBJ1-1; no firm D call. V shed 3 bases and J shed 5 bases, with 11 bases lying between them. CDR3 size: 13 residues. Germline V CDR1 and CDR2: SGDLS, YYNGEE. The CDR3 spells CASSDGVLTEAFF. In DNA, the CDR3 is TGTGCCAGCAGCGACGGGGTTCTGACTGAAGCTTTCTTT. The entire variable domain, with the rest obtained from reference TRBV9 and TRBJ1-1, is as follows: DSGVTQTPKHLITATGQRVTLRCSPRSGDLSVYWYQQSLDQGLQFLIQYYNGEERAKGNILERFSAQQFPDLHSELNLSSLELGDSALYFCASSDGVLTEAFFGQGTRLTVV.

This chain uses TRBV7-2 with TRBJ2-4; 11 bases line up with TRBD2. CDR1 and CDR2 from the germline V gene are SGHTA and FQGNSA. This CDR3 has 16 amino acids. V was clipped by 5 bases and J by 5 bases; unmatched bases: 8. CDR3 loop: CASSLLAGGNENIQYF. DNA of the CDR3: TGTGCCAGCAGCCTATTAGCGGGAGGGAACGAAAACATTCAGTACTTC.

This clone was observed once. V usage is TRBV27 and J usage is TRBJ2-7; the match to TRBD1 covers 7 bases. Trimming at V came to 7 bases and at J to 2 bases, leaving 14 bases not matched to a gene. The CDR3 totals 16 residues. CDR1 MNHEY and CDR2 SMNVEV come from the germline V gene (reference sequence). This CDR3 is CASTPSLGTEPYEQYF. The CDR3 DNA reads as TGTGCCAGCACCCCCTCTCTAGGGACAGAGCCCTACGAGCAGTACTTC.

The chain couples TRBV6-1 to TRBJ2-3, with 9 bases aligning to TRBD2. This CDR3 contains 14 residues. V lost 6 bases and J lost 4; bases outside the gene matches: 5. Per germline, CDR1 MNHNS and CDR2 SASEGT. The CDR3 DNA is TGTGCCAGCAGGGAGACTAGCGGTGCAGATACGCAGTATTTT. Amino acid sequence: CASRETSGADTQYF.

A few counts support this clone. The CDR3 loop is CAWRLRTGDRYGYTF. The CDR3, as DNA: TGTGCCTGGAGGCTACGGACAGGTGACCGCTATGGCTACACCTTC. The V call is TRBV30, the J call TRBJ1-2, with 7 bases fitting TRBD1. V gave up 3 bases and J gave up 4 bases; unmatched junction bases: 11. Germline V gene data show CDR1 as GTSNPN and CDR2 as SVGIG (reference sequence). The CDR3 runs to 15 residues.

V is TRBV28 and J is TRBJ2-2; 8 nucleotides align to TRBD1. V lost 3 bases to trimming and J lost 6 bases; unmatched junction nucleotides: 6. The CDR3 has 15 residues. CDR1 is MDHEN, CDR2 SYDVKM, per germline. The CDR3 nucleotides read TGTGCCAGCAGTTTCGGACAGGGAACCGCCGGGGAGCTGTTTTTT. Protein product: CASSFGQGTAGELFF.

As for this clone: At one of its ends the junction is not consistent with the germline gene, which may arise from a read error. The gene calls are TRBV10-3 and TRBJ2-2, with TRBD2 as a possible D gene (6 bases). The germline V gene has CDR1 ENHRY and CDR2 SYGVKD. There are 16 residues in the CDR3. The CDR3 region has the DNA TGTGCCATCAGTTCCAGTGGGCAGGCCTACACCGGGGGGCTGTTTTTT. This translates into CAISSSGQAYTGGLFF.

The V gene is TRBV6-5, the J gene TRBJ2-7; TRBD1 agrees at 7 bases. The CDR3 runs to 14 residues. Unmatched junction bases numbered 5, after V lost 5 bases and J lost 1 base. The germline gives CDR1 MNHEY, CDR2 SVGAGI. The DNA of the CDR3 is TGTGCCAGCAGTCCAGGGGGAGAGTCCTACGAGCAGTACTTC. Translated: CASSPGGESYEQYF.

The chain couples TRBV19 to TRBJ1-2; D gene ambiguous. Per germline, CDR1 LNHDA and CDR2 SQIVND (reference sequence). Trimming removed 10 bases at V and 4 bases at J, with 16 bases between. This CDR3 has 13 residues. CDR3 nucleotides: TGTGCCACAACCTACGGACTCTTCTATGGCTACACCTTC. It encodes CATTYGLFYGYTF.

In this sample, this clone turned up once. The chain has TRBV5-1 and TRBJ2-2; perhaps TRBD2 as D (6 bases). CDR1 SGHRS and CDR2 YFSETQ come from the germline V gene. V was clipped by 6 bases and J by 1 base, with 13 bases between them. This CDR3 is 15 amino acids long. The DNA of the CDR3 is TGCGCCAGCACCTCAGGAGGGCAGAACACCGGGGAGCTGTTTTTT. Protein sequence: CASTSGGQNTGELFF.